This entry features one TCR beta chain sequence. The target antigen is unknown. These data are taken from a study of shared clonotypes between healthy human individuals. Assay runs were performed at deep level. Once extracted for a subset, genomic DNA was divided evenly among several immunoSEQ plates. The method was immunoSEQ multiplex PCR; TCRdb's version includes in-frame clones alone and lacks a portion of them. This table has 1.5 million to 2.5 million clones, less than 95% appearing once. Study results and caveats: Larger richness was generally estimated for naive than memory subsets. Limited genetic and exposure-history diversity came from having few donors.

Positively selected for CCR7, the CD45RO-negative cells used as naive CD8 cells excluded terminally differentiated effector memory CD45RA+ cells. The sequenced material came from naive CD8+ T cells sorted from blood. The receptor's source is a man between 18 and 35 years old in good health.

CDR3 sequence reads: CASSLAGNLNTEAFF. The CDR3 region has the DNA TGTGCCAGCAGCTTAGCGGGCAACCTGAACACTGAAGCTTTCTTT. The chain combines TRBV7-9 with TRBJ1-1; no reliable D call. This CDR3 has 15 amino acids. Germline-derived CDR1 and CDR2 are SEHNR and FQNEAQ (reference sequence). V was pared by 0 bases and J by 0 bases, with 8 bases between. Combining the CDR3 with reference TRBV7-9 and TRBJ1-1 gives the whole variable domain DTGVSQNPRHKITKRGQNVTFRCDPISEHNRLYWYRQTLGQGPEFLTYFQNEAQLEKSRLLSDRFSAERPKGSFSTLEIQRTEQGDSAMYLCASSLAGNLNTEAFFGQGTRLTVV.